This T cell receptor beta chain was identified in a study of control samples from healthy donors and cancer patients. Generated by immunoSEQ multiplex PCR, the TCRdb table keeps only in-frame clones and is missing some. The table has about 140,000 clones, 91% seen once. Germline CDR1 SNHLY, CDR2 FYNNEI. CDR3 length: 17 residues. V dropped 6 bases and J dropped 0 bases, with 20 bases sitting between them. Specimen: blood. The source is a man aged 18 to 29 in good health. The rearrangement links TRBV2 to TRBJ1-1; TRBD1 might be the D (6 bases). The CDR3 DNA reads TGTGCCAGCAGGGTTATGAAGGGGGGGGTTATGAACACTGAAGCTTTCTTT. This gives the protein CASRVMKGGVMNTEAFF.